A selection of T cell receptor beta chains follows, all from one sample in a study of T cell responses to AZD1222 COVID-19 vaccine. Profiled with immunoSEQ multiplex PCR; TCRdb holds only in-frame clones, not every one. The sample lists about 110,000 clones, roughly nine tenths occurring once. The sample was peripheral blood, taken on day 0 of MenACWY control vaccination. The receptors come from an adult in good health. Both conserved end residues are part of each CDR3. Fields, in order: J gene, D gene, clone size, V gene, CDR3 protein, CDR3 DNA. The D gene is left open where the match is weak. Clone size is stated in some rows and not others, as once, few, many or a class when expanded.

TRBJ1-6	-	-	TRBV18	CASSPDEGGLNSPLHF	TGTGCCAGCTCACCGGATGAAGGGGGGTTGAATTCACCCCTCCACTTT
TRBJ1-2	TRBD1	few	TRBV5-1	CASSAPDRGDGYTF	TGCGCCAGCAGCGCACCGGACAGGGGTGATGGCTACACCTTC
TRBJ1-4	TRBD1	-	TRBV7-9	CASSRTGGELFF	TGTGCCAGCAGCAGAACAGGGGGCGAACTGTTTTTT
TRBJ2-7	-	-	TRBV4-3	CASSQVSGNYEQYF	TGCGCCAGCAGCCAAGTGTCTGGAAACTACGAGCAGTACTTC
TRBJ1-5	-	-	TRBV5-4	CASSLNGAGQPQHF	TGTGCCAGCAGCTTGAATGGGGCAGGTCAGCCCCAGCATTTT
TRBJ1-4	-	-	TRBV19	CASSKRQATNEKLFF	TGTGCCAGTAGTAAACGACAGGCAACTAATGAAAAACTGTTTTTT
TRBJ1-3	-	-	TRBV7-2	CASSLEWAAGNTIYF	TGTGCCAGCAGCTTAGAGTGGGCTGCTGGAAACACCATATATTTT
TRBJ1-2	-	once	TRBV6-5	CASSDGGNGYTF	TGTGCCAGCAGCGATGGGGGGAATGGCTACACCTTC
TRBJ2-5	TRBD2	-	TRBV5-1	CASSLVTSGGTETQYF	TGCGCCAGCAGCTTGGTAACTAGCGGGGGGACGGAGACCCAGTACTTC
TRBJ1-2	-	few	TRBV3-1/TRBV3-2	CASSQGDRPGYGYTF	TGTGCCAGCAGCCAAGGAGACCGCCCTGGCTATGGCTACACCTTC
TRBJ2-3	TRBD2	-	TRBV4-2	CASGGGDTQYF	TGTGCCAGCGGGGGAGGGGATACGCAGTATTTT
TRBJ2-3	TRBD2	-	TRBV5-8	CASSLGLATDTQYF	TGTGCCAGCAGCCTAGGACTAGCAACAGATACGCAGTATTTT
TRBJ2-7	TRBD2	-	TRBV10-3	CAVAGGDYEQYF	TGTGCCGTCGCGGGGGGCGATTACGAGCAGTACTTC
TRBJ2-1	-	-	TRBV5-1	CASSLRSGGDEQFF	TGCGCCAGCAGCTTGAGATCAGGGGGGGATGAGCAGTTCTTC
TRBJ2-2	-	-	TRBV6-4	CASSEGQGLAGELFF	TGTGCCAGCAGTGAAGGCCAGGGTTTGGCCGGGGAGCTGTTTTTT
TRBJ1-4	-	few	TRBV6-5	CASSHMRGANEKLFF	TGTGCCAGCAGCCACATGCGGGGGGCAAATGAAAAACTGTTTTTT
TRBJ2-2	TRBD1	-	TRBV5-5	CASSIGQGVPAGELFF	TGTGCCAGCAGCATCGGACAGGGGGTTCCTGCCGGGGAGCTGTTTTTT
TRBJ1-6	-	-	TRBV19	CASSISGDGNSPLHF	TGTGCCAGTAGTATAAGTGGGGACGGGAATTCACCCCTCCACTTT
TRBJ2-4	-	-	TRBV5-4	CASSLGGAAGNIQYF	TGTGCCAGCAGCTTAGGGGGGGCCGCGGGGAACATTCAGTACTTC
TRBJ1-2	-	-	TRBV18	CASSPPARNYGYTF	TGTGCCAGCTCACCACCCGCCAGAAACTATGGCTACACCTTC
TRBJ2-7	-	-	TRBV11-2	CASSLDFYEQYF	TGTGCCAGCAGCTTAGACTTCTACGAGCAGTACTTC
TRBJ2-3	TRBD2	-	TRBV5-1	CASSRRGGEDTQYF	TGCGCCAGCAGCAGGCGGGGGGGCGAAGATACGCAGTATTTT
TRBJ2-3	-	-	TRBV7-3	CASSLGREVDTQYF	TGTGCCAGCAGCTTAGGCAGGGAGGTAGATACGCAGTATTTT
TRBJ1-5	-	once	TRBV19	CASKDSSNQPQHF	TGTGCCAGTAAGGACAGTAGCAATCAGCCCCAGCATTTT
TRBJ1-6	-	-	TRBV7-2	CASSPAAGSYNSPLHF	TGTGCCAGCAGTCCTGCGGCAGGCTCCTATAATTCACCCCTCCACTTT